This TCR beta chain was identified during a study of T cell responses to AZD1222 COVID-19 vaccine. This clone was seen only a few times. Its antigen remains unidentified. Method: immunoSEQ multiplex PCR; TCRdb's copy keeps in-frame clones and lacks some. Of over 120,000 clones detected, roughly 87% appear once; the ten largest clones hold roughly 1.7%. V lost 5 bases, J lost 4 bases, and 11 bases stayed unmatched. The CDR3 is made up of 16 amino acids. CDR1 is MNHEY and CDR2 is SMNVEV in the germline V gene (reference sequence). General study results and limits: Of the AZD1222 recipients, only six were seropositive at baseline. Possibly, clonal diversity was underestimated; donors were largely white British and included more females.

Some second doses came at about 4 weeks and others at about 12 weeks; these were pooled. The J gene is TRBJ1-2, the V gene TRBV27, with 9 bases fitting TRBD1. The receptor was isolated from an adult who received the AZD1222 COVID-19 vaccine. The starting material was peripheral blood, obtained 28 days after the second AZD1222 dose. DNA for the CDR3: TGTGCCAGCAGTCCGATATTACAGGGGGCGGGCTATGGCTACACCTTC. Translation gives CASSPILQGAGYGYTF.